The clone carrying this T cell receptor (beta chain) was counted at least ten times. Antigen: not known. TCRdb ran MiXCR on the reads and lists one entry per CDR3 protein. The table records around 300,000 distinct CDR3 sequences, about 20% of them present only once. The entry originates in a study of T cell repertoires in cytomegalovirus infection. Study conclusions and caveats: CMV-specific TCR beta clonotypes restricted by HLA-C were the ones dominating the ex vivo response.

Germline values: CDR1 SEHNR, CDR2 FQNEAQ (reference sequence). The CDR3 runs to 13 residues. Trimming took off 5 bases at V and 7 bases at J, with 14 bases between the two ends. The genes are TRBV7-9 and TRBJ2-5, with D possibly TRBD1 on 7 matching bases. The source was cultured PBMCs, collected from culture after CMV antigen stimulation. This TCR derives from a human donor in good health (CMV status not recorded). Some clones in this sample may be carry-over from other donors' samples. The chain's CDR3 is CASSGRQGGTQYF. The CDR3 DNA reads TGTGCCAGCAGCGGAAGACAGGGAGGGACCCAGTACTTC.